The clone carrying this T cell receptor beta chain was seen just once. As yet, its antigen is unknown. What was sequenced were expressed TCRB transcripts, since all of the isolated RNA had been reverse transcribed. Some 3.6 million reads per sample were averaged for naive, central memory and regulatory samples. TCRdb's table, derived via immunoSEQ multiplex PCR, lists solely in-frame clones and lacks some. The data contain roughly 730,000 clones, around an eighth of them singletons. The record originates from a study of beta chain features in type 1 diabetes. Looking at the study overall: The examined sorted cells totaled 110 million or so across samples.

Germline loops: CDR1 SGDLS, CDR2 YYNGEE. With 0 bases removed from V and 4 bases from J, the gap between germline ends came to 20 bases. The CDR3 runs to 19 residues. Study-level points and caveats: All four CD4+ subsets of Type 1 diabetes patients contained TCRB CDR3s that were moderately but significantly shorter.

Material: naive CD4+ T cells from blood. The V call is TRBV9, the J call TRBJ2-6; no reliable D call. The receptor was isolated from a man in his late teens or twenties with type 1 diabetes. The CDR3 DNA reads TGTGCCAGCAGCGTAGCGGGTCAGGCGATGTCTCTAGGGGCCAACGTCCTGACTTTC. Translating it yields CASSVAGQAMSLGANVLTF. Looking up the rest from reference TRBV9 and TRBJ2-6 gives the full variable domain: DSGVTQTPKHLITATGQRVTLRCSPRSGDLSVYWYQQSLDQGLQFLIQYYNGEERAKGNILERFSAQQFPDLHSELNLSSLELGDSALYFCASSVAGQAMSLGANVLTFGAGSRLTVL.